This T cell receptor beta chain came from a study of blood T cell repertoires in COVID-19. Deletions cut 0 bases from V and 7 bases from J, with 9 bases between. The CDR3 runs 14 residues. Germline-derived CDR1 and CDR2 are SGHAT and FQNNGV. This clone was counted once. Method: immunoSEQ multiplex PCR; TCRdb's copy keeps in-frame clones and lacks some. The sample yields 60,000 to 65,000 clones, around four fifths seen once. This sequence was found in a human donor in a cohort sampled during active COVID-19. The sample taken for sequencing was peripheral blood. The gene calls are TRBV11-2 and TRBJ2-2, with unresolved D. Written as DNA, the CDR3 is TGTGCCAGCAGCTTAGATGAGGCCGGCGGGGAGCTGTTTTTT. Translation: CASSLDEAGGELFF.